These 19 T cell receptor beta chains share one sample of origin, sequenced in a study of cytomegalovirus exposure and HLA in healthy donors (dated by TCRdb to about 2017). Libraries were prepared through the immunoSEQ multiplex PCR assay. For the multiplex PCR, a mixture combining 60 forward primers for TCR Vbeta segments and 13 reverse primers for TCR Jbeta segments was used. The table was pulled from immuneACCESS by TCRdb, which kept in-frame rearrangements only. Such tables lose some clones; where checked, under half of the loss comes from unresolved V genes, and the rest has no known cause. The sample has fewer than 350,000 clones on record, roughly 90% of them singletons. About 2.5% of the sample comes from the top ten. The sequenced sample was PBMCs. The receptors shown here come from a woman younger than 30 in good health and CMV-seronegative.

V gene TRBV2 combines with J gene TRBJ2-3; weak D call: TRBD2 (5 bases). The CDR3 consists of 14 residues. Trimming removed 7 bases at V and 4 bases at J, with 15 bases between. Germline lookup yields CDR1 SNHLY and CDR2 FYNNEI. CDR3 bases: TGTGCCAGCAACGAGGGATGGACGGCAGATACGCAGTATTTT. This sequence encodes CASNEGWTADTQYF. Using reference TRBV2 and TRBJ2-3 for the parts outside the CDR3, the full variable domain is EPEVTQTPSHQVTQMGQEVILRCVPISNHLYFYWYRQILGQKVEFLVSFYNNEISEKSEIFDDQFSVERPDGSNFTLKIRSTKLEDSAMYFCASNEGWTADTQYFGPGTRLTVL.

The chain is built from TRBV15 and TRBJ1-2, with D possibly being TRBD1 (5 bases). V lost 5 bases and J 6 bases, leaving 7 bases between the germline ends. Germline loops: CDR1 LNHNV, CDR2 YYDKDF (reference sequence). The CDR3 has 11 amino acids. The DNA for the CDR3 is TGTGCCACCAGCGGGGGGGATGGCTACACCTTC. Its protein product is CATSGGDGYTF.

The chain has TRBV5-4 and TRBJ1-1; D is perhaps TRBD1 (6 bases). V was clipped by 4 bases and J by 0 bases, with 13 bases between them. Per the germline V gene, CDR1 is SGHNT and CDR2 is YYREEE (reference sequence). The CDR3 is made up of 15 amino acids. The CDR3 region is CASSPRGRVNTEAFF. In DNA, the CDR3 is TGTGCCAGCAGCCCGAGGGGGAGGGTGAACACTGAAGCTTTCTTT.

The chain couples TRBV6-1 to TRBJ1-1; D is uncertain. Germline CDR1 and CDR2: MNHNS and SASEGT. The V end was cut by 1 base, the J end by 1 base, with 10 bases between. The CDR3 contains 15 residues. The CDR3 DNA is TGTGCCAGCAGTGAAGGGTTGCGGGCGAACACTGAAGCTTTCTTT. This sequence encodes CASSEGLRANTEAFF.

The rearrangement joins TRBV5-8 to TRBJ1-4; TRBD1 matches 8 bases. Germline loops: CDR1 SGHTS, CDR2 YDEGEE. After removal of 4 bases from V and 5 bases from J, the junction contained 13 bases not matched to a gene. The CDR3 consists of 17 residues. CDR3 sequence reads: CASSPGQGARGNEKLFF. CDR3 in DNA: TGTGCCAGCAGCCCCGGGCAGGGGGCGCGGGGGAATGAAAAACTGTTTTTT.

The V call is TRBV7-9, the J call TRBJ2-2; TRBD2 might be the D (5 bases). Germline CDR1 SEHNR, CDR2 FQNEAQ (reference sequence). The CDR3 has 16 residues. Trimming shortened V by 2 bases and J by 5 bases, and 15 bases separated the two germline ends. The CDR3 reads CASSLPPRGATGELFF. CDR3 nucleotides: TGTGCCAGCAGCTTACCCCCACGGGGAGCAACCGGGGAGCTGTTTTTT.

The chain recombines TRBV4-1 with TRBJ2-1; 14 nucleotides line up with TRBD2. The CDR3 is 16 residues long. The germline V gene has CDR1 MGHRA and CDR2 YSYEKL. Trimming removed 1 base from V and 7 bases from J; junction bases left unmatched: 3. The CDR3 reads CASSQAGTSGGNEQFF. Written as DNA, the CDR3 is TGCGCCAGCAGCCAAGCCGGGACTAGCGGGGGTAATGAGCAGTTCTTC.

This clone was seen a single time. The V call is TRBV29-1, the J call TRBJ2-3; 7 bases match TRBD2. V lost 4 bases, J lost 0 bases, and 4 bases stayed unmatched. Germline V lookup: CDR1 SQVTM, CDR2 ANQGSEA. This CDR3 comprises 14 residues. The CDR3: CSVVLAASTDTQYF. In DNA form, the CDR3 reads TGCAGCGTTGTTCTAGCGGCTAGCACAGATACGCAGTATTTT.

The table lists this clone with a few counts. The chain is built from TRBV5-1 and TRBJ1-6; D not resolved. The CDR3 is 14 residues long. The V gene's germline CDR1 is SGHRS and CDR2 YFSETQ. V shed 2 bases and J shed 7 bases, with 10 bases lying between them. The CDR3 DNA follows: TGCGCCAGCAGCTTATTCTTGACAAATTCACCCCTCCACTTT. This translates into CASSLFLTNSPLHF.

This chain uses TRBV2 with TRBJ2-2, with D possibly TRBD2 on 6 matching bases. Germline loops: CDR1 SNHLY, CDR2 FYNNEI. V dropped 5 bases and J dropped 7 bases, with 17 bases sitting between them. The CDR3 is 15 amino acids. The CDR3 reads CASSPLRGKNGELFF. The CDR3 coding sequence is TGTGCCAGCAGTCCGTTGCGGGGCAAAAACGGGGAGCTGTTTTTT. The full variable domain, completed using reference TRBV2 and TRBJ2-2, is EPEVTQTPSHQVTQMGQEVILRCVPISNHLYFYWYRQILGQKVEFLVSFYNNEISEKSEIFDDQFSVERPDGSNFTLKIRSTKLEDSAMYFCASSPLRGKNGELFFGEGSRLTVL.

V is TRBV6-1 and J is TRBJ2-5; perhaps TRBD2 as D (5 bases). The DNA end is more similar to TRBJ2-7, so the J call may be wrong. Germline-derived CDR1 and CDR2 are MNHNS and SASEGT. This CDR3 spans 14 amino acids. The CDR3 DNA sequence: TGTGCCAGCAGTGTTGGGATAGCGTCGGGCGAGCAGTACTTC. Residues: CASSVGIASGEQYF.

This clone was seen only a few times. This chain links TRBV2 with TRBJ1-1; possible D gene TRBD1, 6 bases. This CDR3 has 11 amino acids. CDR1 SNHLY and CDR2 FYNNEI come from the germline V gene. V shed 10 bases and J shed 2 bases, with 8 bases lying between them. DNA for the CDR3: TGTGCCACACAGGGTAACACTGAAGCTTTCTTT. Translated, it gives CATQGNTEAFF. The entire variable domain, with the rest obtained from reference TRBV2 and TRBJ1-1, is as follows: EPEVTQTPSHQVTQMGQEVILRCVPISNHLYFYWYRQILGQKVEFLVSFYNNEISEKSEIFDDQFSVERPDGSNFTLKIRSTKLEDSAMYFCATQGNTEAFFGQGTRLTVV.

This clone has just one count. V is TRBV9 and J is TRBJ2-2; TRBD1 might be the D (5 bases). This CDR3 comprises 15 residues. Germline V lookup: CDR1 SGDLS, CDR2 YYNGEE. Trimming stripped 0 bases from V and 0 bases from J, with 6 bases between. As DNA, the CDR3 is TGTGCCAGCAGCGTAGCGACAGCGAACACCGGGGAGCTGTTTTTT. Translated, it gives CASSVATANTGELFF.

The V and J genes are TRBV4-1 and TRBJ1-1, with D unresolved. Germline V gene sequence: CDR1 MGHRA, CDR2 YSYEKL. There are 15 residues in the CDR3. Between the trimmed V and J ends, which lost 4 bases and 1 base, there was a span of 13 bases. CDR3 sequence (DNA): TGCGCCAGCAGCCGAGGCCACCGAGGGAACACTGAAGCTTTCTTT. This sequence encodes CASSRGHRGNTEAFF.

CDR3 DNA: TGTGCCAGCAGTTACACGGGAGCCTATGGCTACACCTTC. Translated: CASSYTGAYGYTF. The chain uses TRBV6-5 and TRBJ1-2, with D uncertain. The V gene's germline CDR1 is MNHEY and CDR2 SVGAGI. This CDR3 has 13 amino acids. V lost 2 bases, J lost 4 bases, and 8 bases lay in between.

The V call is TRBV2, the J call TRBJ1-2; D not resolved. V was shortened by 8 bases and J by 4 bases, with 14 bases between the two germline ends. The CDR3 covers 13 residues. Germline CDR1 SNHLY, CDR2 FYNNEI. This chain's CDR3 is CASANQASYGYTF. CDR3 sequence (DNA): TGTGCCAGCGCTAATCAGGCTTCCTATGGCTACACCTTC.

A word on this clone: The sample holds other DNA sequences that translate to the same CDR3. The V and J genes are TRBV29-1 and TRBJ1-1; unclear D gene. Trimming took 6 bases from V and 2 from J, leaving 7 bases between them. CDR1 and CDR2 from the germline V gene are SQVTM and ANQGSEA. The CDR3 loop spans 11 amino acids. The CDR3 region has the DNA TGCAGCGTCCTCCTTAACACTGAAGCTTTCTTT. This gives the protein CSVLLNTEAFF. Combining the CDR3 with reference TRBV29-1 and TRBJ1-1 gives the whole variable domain SAVISQKPSRDICQRGTSLTIQCQVDSQVTMMFWYRQQPGQSLTLIATANQGSEATYESGFVIDKFPISRPNLTFSTLTVSNMSPEDSSIYLCSVLLNTEAFFGQGTRLTVV.

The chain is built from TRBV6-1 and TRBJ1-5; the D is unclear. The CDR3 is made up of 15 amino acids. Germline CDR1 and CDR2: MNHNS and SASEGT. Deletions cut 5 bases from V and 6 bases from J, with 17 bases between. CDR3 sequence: CASSSQTGSGQPQHF. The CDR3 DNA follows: TGTGCCAGCAGTTCTCAGACGGGGTCAGGTCAGCCCCAGCATTTT.

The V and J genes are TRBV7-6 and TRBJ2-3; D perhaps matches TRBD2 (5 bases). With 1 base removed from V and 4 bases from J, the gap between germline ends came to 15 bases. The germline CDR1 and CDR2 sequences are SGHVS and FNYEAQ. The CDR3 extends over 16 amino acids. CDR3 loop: CASSLGGLVSADTQYF. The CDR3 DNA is TGTGCCAGCAGCTTAGGAGGGCTAGTGAGTGCAGATACGCAGTATTTT.